This entry describes one TCR beta chain. The antigen is unknown. Relative to the germline gene, one junction end is altered; a read error may explain this. Sequencing of DNA taken from cultured CD4+ T cells relied on the Oncomine TCR Beta short-read assay. TCRdb itself ran the PCR reads through MiXCR, one entry per CDR3 protein. The repertoire holds around 10,000 distinct CDR3 sequences, with roughly two fifths as singletons. Stated treatment: approximately 11-day PBMC culture with coronavirus spike peptide pools or control peptides (ViraFEST assay). CDR1 and CDR2 from the germline V gene are DFQATT and SNEGSKA (reference sequence). There are 14 residues in the CDR3. The record originates from a study of vaccination and CD4 T cells after COVID-19. Study summary: The post-vaccine samples came a median about 77 days after dose two (range 14 to 241). Overlapping spike peptides of SARS-CoV-2, HCoV-NL63, HCoV-OC43 and HCoV-229E stimulated the cells.

This chain connects TRBV20-1 to TRBJ1-1; 8 nucleotides agree with TRBD1. The sample taken for sequencing was CD4+ T cells from blood, cultured in vitro. The source of this sequence is a human donor who had recovered from COVID-19. CDR3 nucleotide sequence: TGCAGTGCTCCCTCTCAGGGGGCGAACATTGAAGCTTTCTTT. It yields the protein CSAPSQGANIEAFF.